This T cell receptor beta chain is from a study of T cells in Graves' hyperthyroidism and ophthalmopathy. TCR beta CDR3 regions were amplified from RNA. A first-round RT-PCR of the TCR CDR3 used the HTBI primer set. In TCRdb, the multiplex PCR reads were re-called with MiXCR into one record per CDR3 protein. The table lists 210,000 or so distinct CDR3 sequences, roughly a sixth of them singletons. The diagnoses drew upon clinical symptoms, serum thyroxine and TRAb, thyroid ultrasound and orbital computed tomography. CDR3 length: 14 residues. The V gene's germline CDR1 is KGHDR and CDR2 SFDVKD. V dropped 7 bases and J dropped 0 bases, with 9 bases sitting between them.

This chain uses TRBV24-1 with TRBJ2-1; D possibly corresponds to TRBD1 (5 bases). Sequencing was performed on blood. This receptor was identified in a man aged 45-60 years with Graves' hyperthyroidism. The CDR3 region has the DNA TGTGCCACCAGAGGGGCAAGCTCCTACAATGAGCAGTTCTTC. This translates into CATRGASSYNEQFF.